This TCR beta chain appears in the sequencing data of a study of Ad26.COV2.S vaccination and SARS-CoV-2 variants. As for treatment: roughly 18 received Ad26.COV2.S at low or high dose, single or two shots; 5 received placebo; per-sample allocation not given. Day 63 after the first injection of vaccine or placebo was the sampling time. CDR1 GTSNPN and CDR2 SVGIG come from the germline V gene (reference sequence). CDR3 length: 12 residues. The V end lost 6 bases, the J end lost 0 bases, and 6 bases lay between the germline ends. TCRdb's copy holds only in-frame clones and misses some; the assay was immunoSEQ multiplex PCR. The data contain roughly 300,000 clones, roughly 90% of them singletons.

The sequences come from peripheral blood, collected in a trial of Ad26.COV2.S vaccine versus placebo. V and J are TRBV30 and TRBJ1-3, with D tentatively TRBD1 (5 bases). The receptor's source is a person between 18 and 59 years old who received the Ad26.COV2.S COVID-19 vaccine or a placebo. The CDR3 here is CACQGSGNTIYF. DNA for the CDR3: TGTGCCTGCCAGGGCTCTGGAAACACCATATATTTT.